One and the same sample provided the 12 T cell receptor beta chains below, sequenced in a study of shared clonotypes between healthy human individuals. The assay was immunoSEQ multiplex PCR, and TCRdb's table has in-frame clones only and misses some. The sample records approximately 350,000 clones, about 96% being singletons. Material for sequencing was memory CD8+ T cells sorted from blood. Documented subset: CD45RO+ cells pooled with CCR7-negative TemRA cells. The receptors here all came from a man in his thirties or forties in good health.

The chain is built from TRBV9 and TRBJ2-4, with D unclear. V dropped 10 bases and J dropped 0 bases, with 17 bases sitting between them. CDR3 length equals 15 residues. Germline values: CDR1 SGDLS, CDR2 YYNGEE. CDR3 loop: CAAETVPVAKNIQYF. The CDR3 nucleotides read TGTGCCGCCGAAACAGTTCCCGTAGCCAAAAACATTCAGTACTTC.

The chain uses TRBV29-1 and TRBJ2-1, with D unresolved. Germline V lookup: CDR1 SQVTM, CDR2 ANQGSEA. V was shortened by 6 bases and J by 6 bases, with 0 bases between the two germline ends. The CDR3 is 8 residues long. DNA of the CDR3: TGCAGCGTCAATGAGCAGTTCTTC. It yields the protein CSVNEQFF.

J is TRBJ1-2 and V is TRBV10-3, with D unresolved. Trimming took 8 bases from V and 8 from J, leaving 21 bases between them. The CDR3 totals 14 residues. Germline V lookup: CDR1 ENHRY, CDR2 SYGVKD. The CDR3 here is CAIAFGPPSVGYTF. CDR3 nucleotides: TGTGCCATCGCATTCGGACCCCCCTCGGTGGGCTACACCTTC.

This chain uses TRBV28 with TRBJ2-2, with D maybe TRBD2 (6 bases). CDR1 and CDR2 from the germline V gene are MDHEN and SYDVKM. The V end was cut by 7 bases, the J end by 0 bases, with 15 bases between. This CDR3 region has 16 residues. The CDR3 region has the DNA TGTGCCAGCAATACTCCCGGGGGTTCGAACACCGGGGAGCTGTTTTTT. Its translation: CASNTPGGSNTGELFF.

A single count supports this clone. V and J are TRBV27 and TRBJ2-7, with 7 bases lining up with TRBD1. J lost 3 bases, V lost 4 bases, and 9 bases had no gene match. The length of the CDR3 is 15 residues. CDR1 is MNHEY, CDR2 SMNVEV, per germline (reference sequence). DNA of the CDR3: TGTGCCAGCAGTTCTGCGACAGGGAGTTTCTACGAGCAGTACTTC. As protein: CASSSATGSFYEQYF.

The chain uses TRBV7-9 and TRBJ2-7; D might be TRBD2 (6 bases). Between the trimmed V and J ends, which lost 8 bases and 3 bases, there was a span of 20 bases. CDR3 length: 15 residues. Germline V gene lookup returns CDR1 SEHNR and CDR2 FQNEAQ (reference sequence). The CDR3 loop is CASRSVREDVYEQYF. CDR3 nucleotides: TGTGCCAGCCGCTCAGTTAGGGAGGACGTCTACGAGCAGTACTTC.

V usage is TRBV25-1 and J usage is TRBJ2-6; D not certain. Germline values: CDR1 MGHDK, CDR2 SYGVNS. V was pared by 2 bases and J by 1 base, with 9 bases between. There are 16 residues in the CDR3. This chain's CDR3 is CASSEGYRSGANVLTF. The DNA for the CDR3 is TGTGCCAGCAGTGAAGGGTATAGATCTGGGGCCAACGTCCTGACTTTC.

V and J are TRBV7-2 and TRBJ2-3, with TRBD1 as a possible D gene (5 bases). V lost 3 bases and J lost 5, with 18 bases in between. CDR1 and CDR2 (germline): SGHTA, FQGNSA. This CDR3 contains 16 residues. In nucleotides, the CDR3 is TGTGCCAGCAGCTTTCTGCTCAGGGTAGTAGGAGATACGCAGTATTTT. Encoded protein: CASSFLLRVVGDTQYF.

The rearrangement joins TRBV4-2 to TRBJ1-2, with TRBD1 matching over 8 bases. This CDR3 is 12 amino acids long. The germline V gene has CDR1 LGHNA and CDR2 YNFKEQ. The junction had 0 bases not matched to a gene; V was cut back by 1 base and J by 8 bases. CDR3 bases: TGTGCCAGCAGCCAAGGGACAGGGGGCTACACCTTC. Its protein product is CASSQGTGGYTF.

J is TRBJ2-7 and V is TRBV19; 8 positions agree with TRBD2. The CDR3 consists of 13 residues. Germline loops: CDR1 LNHDA, CDR2 SQIVND (reference sequence). V was pared by 6 bases and J by 3 bases, with 4 bases of the junction left unmatched. The CDR3 loop reads CASSLAGRYEQYF. DNA of the CDR3: TGTGCCAGTAGCCTAGCGGGTCGCTACGAGCAGTACTTC. Drawing the rest from reference TRBV19 and TRBJ2-7, the complete variable domain is DGGITQSPKYLFRKEGQNVTLSCEQNLNHDAMYWYRQDPGQGLRLIYYSQIVNDFQKGDIAEGYSVSREKKESFPLTVTSAQKNPTAFYLCASSLAGRYEQYFGPGTRLTVT.

The genes are TRBV6-5 and TRBJ2-2; D perhaps matches TRBD2 (6 bases). V dropped 0 bases and J dropped 8 bases, with 7 bases sitting between them. The CDR3 is made up of 13 amino acids. Germline-derived CDR1 and CDR2 are MNHEY and SVGAGI. CDR3: CASSYSSGGELFF. CDR3 in DNA: TGTGCCAGCAGTTACTCCAGCGGGGGGGAGCTGTTTTTT.

The chain has TRBV5-6 and TRBJ2-1; D is unresolved. The germline CDR1 and CDR2 sequences are SGHDT and YYEEEE. V was cut by 4 bases and J by 6 bases, with 20 bases left in between. This CDR3 has 16 residues. In nucleotides, the CDR3 is TGTGCCAGCAGCCCTAGGCCCACCCTGGTCATCAATGAGCAGTTCTTC. Protein product: CASSPRPTLVINEQFF.